The rows below give T cell receptor beta chains drawn from one sample of a study of blood T cell repertoires in COVID-19. Assay: immunoSEQ multiplex PCR; the TCRdb copy retains only in-frame clones and omits some. The sample records roughly 63,000 clones, roughly 85% being singletons. Material: peripheral blood. These receptors came from a human donor in a cohort sampled during active COVID-19. The CDR3 runs from the conserved cysteine through the conserved F or W. The D gene is left open where the match is weak. The size field is filled for only some rows; it gives once, few, many or a size class.

J gene: TRBJ2-2; clone size: NA; D gene: NA; V gene: TRBV2; CDR3 protein: CASRRQLNTGELFF; CDR3 DNA: TGTGCCAGCAGAAGACAGTTAAACACCGGGGAGCTGTTTTTT
J gene: TRBJ1-2; clone size: many; D gene: NA; V gene: TRBV16; CDR3 protein: CASSQYASGVGYTF; CDR3 DNA: TGTGCCAGCAGCCAATATGCCAGCGGGGTAGGCTACACCTTC
J gene: TRBJ1-6; clone size: NA; D gene: TRBD1; V gene: TRBV7-3; CDR3 protein: CASSLGQGYSPLHF; CDR3 DNA: TGTGCCAGCAGTTTGGGACAGGGCTATTCACCCCTCCACTTT
J gene: TRBJ2-5; clone size: few; D gene: NA; V gene: TRBV21-1; CDR3 protein: CASSKGLAFQETQYF; CDR3 DNA: TGTGCCAGCAGCAAGGGACTAGCATTCCAAGAGACCCAGTACTTC
J gene: TRBJ1-6; clone size: once; D gene: NA; V gene: TRBV30; CDR3 protein: CAWSVRQGNSPLHF; CDR3 DNA: TGTGCCTGGAGTGTACGCCAGGGAAATTCACCCCTCCACTTT
J gene: TRBJ1-2; clone size: NA; D gene: NA; V gene: TRBV10-2; CDR3 protein: CASSEGGALSYGYTF; CDR3 DNA: TGCGCCAGCAGTGAGGGAGGGGCTTTAAGCTATGGCTACACCTTC
J gene: TRBJ2-6; clone size: NA; D gene: NA; V gene: TRBV27; CDR3 protein: CASGRESGANVLTF; CDR3 DNA: TGTGCCAGCGGGCGGGAATCTGGGGCCAACGTCCTGACTTTC
J gene: TRBJ1-2; clone size: NA; D gene: TRBD1; V gene: TRBV7-2; CDR3 protein: CASSLGTAANYGYTF; CDR3 DNA: TGTGCCAGCAGCCTCGGGACAGCCGCTAACTATGGCTACACCTTC
J gene: TRBJ1-1; clone size: NA; D gene: NA; V gene: TRBV3-1/TRBV3-2; CDR3 protein: CASLGSTEAFF; CDR3 DNA: TGTGCCAGCTTGGGCTCCACTGAAGCTTTCTTT
J gene: TRBJ2-1; clone size: NA; D gene: TRBD1; V gene: TRBV3-1/TRBV3-2; CDR3 protein: CASSPPDRGLEFF; CDR3 DNA: TGTGCCAGCAGCCCCCCTGACAGGGGACTGGAGTTCTTC
J gene: TRBJ2-1; clone size: NA; D gene: NA; V gene: TRBV7-6; CDR3 protein: CASSSGHNFYNEQFF; CDR3 DNA: TGTGCCAGCAGCTCGGGACATAACTTCTACAATGAGCAGTTCTTC
J gene: TRBJ2-3; clone size: NA; D gene: NA; V gene: TRBV6-1; CDR3 protein: CASSDVGSSTDTQYF; CDR3 DNA: TGTGCCAGCAGTGATGTCGGGTCTAGCACAGATACGCAGTATTTT
J gene: TRBJ2-7; clone size: NA; D gene: NA; V gene: TRBV13; CDR3 protein: CASSSAGPGGEQYF; CDR3 DNA: TGTGCCAGCAGCTCCGCCGGGCCGGGCGGGGAGCAGTACTTC
J gene: TRBJ1-4; clone size: NA; D gene: NA; V gene: TRBV7-9; CDR3 protein: CASSQGTTNEKLFF; CDR3 DNA: TGTGCCAGCAGCCAGGGAACGACCAATGAAAAACTGTTTTTT
J gene: TRBJ2-5; clone size: NA; D gene: NA; V gene: TRBV7-2; CDR3 protein: CASSLEEYQETQYF; CDR3 DNA: TGTGCCAGCAGCTTAGAGGAGTACCAAGAGACCCAGTACTTC
J gene: TRBJ2-1; clone size: few; D gene: TRBD2; V gene: TRBV28; CDR3 protein: CASSSPRTSLVNEQFF; CDR3 DNA: TGTGCCAGCAGTTCTCCCCGGACTAGTTTAGTCAATGAGCAGTTCTTC
J gene: TRBJ2-4; clone size: NA; D gene: NA; V gene: TRBV9; CDR3 protein: CASSATLGGDIQYF; CDR3 DNA: TGTGCCAGCAGCGCTACCCTGGGCGGGGACATTCAGTACTTC
J gene: TRBJ1-1; clone size: NA; D gene: TRBD1; V gene: TRBV6-5; CDR3 protein: CASSRDRGFTEAFF; CDR3 DNA: TGTGCCAGCAGCCGGGACAGGGGCTTCACTGAAGCTTTCTTT
J gene: TRBJ2-3; clone size: NA; D gene: NA; V gene: TRBV20-1; CDR3 protein: CSAERRDTQYF; CDR3 DNA: TGCAGTGCTGAAAGGAGGGATACGCAGTATTTT
J gene: TRBJ2-5; clone size: NA; D gene: TRBD2; V gene: TRBV19; CDR3 protein: CASSWASGRGQETQYF; CDR3 DNA: TGTGCCAGTAGTTGGGCTAGCGGGAGAGGCCAAGAGACCCAGTACTTC
J gene: TRBJ1-4; clone size: NA; D gene: NA; V gene: TRBV24-1; CDR3 protein: CATSDAGEGNEKLFF; CDR3 DNA: TGTGCCACCAGTGATGCAGGGGAGGGTAATGAAAAACTGTTTTTT
J gene: TRBJ2-7; clone size: few; D gene: TRBD2; V gene: TRBV28; CDR3 protein: CASSLYQRGAYEQYF; CDR3 DNA: TGTGCCAGCAGTTTATACCAGCGGGGTGCCTACGAGCAGTACTTC
J gene: TRBJ2-5; clone size: NA; D gene: NA; V gene: TRBV6-2/TRBV6-3; CDR3 protein: CASSKLGETQYF; CDR3 DNA: TGTGCCAGCAGTAAACTAGGAGAGACCCAGTACTTC
J gene: TRBJ2-7; clone size: once; D gene: TRBD1; V gene: TRBV6-5; CDR3 protein: CASSMGQGLYEQYF; CDR3 DNA: TGTGCCAGCAGTATGGGACAGGGGCTGTACGAGCAGTACTTC
J gene: TRBJ2-7; clone size: NA; D gene: TRBD2; V gene: TRBV7-3; CDR3 protein: CASSLNGREYEQYF; CDR3 DNA: TGTGCCAGCAGCTTAAACGGGAGGGAGTACGAGCAGTACTTC
J gene: TRBJ1-2; clone size: NA; D gene: NA; V gene: TRBV25-1; CDR3 protein: CASSTAGRLTF; CDR3 DNA: TGTGCCAGCAGCACCGCAGGGCGACTCACCTTC
J gene: TRBJ2-5; clone size: NA; D gene: TRBD1; V gene: TRBV6-6; CDR3 protein: CASSKQGAQETQYF; CDR3 DNA: TGTGCCAGCAGCAAGCAGGGGGCTCAAGAGACCCAGTACTTC
J gene: TRBJ2-7; clone size: NA; D gene: TRBD2; V gene: TRBV27; CDR3 protein: CASSLVVLAGEMPYEQYF; CDR3 DNA: TGTGCCAGCAGTTTAGTAGTACTAGCGGGAGAGATGCCCTACGAGCAGTACTTC
J gene: TRBJ2-7; clone size: NA; D gene: NA; V gene: TRBV28; CDR3 protein: CASSSAGHEQYF; CDR3 DNA: TGTGCCAGCAGCTCGGCGGGGCACGAGCAGTACTTC
J gene: TRBJ2-3; clone size: NA; D gene: NA; V gene: TRBV6-5; CDR3 protein: CASSYSRSDTQYF; CDR3 DNA: TGTGCCAGCAGTTACTCGCGGTCAGATACGCAGTATTTT
J gene: TRBJ1-6; clone size: NA; D gene: TRBD1; V gene: TRBV19; CDR3 protein: CATQGQGNSPLHF; CDR3 DNA: TGTGCCACTCAGGGACAGGGAAATTCACCCCTCCACTTT
J gene: TRBJ2-7; clone size: few; D gene: TRBD2; V gene: TRBV4-1; CDR3 protein: CASSQRTSGANYEQYF; CDR3 DNA: TGCGCCAGCAGCCAACGTACTAGCGGAGCCAACTACGAGCAGTACTTC
J gene: TRBJ2-2; clone size: few; D gene: NA; V gene: TRBV7-2; CDR3 protein: CASSLGGTGELFF; CDR3 DNA: TGTGCCAGCAGCTTAGGCGGCACCGGGGAGCTGTTTTTT
J gene: TRBJ1-1; clone size: NA; D gene: TRBD1; V gene: TRBV6-5; CDR3 protein: CASKGQGGINTEAFF; CDR3 DNA: TGTGCCAGCAAAGGACAGGGAGGAATCAACACTGAAGCTTTCTTT
J gene: TRBJ2-3; clone size: NA; D gene: NA; V gene: TRBV4-2; CDR3 protein: CASSPSGTDTQYF; CDR3 DNA: TGTGCCAGCAGCCCAAGCGGGACAGATACGCAGTATTTT
J gene: TRBJ2-1; clone size: NA; D gene: TRBD1; V gene: TRBV18; CDR3 protein: CASSRDRYNEQFF; CDR3 DNA: TGTGCCAGCTCAAGGGACAGGTATAATGAGCAGTTCTTC
J gene: TRBJ2-1; clone size: few; D gene: TRBD2; V gene: TRBV11-3; CDR3 protein: CASSTSGRGGHEQFF; CDR3 DNA: TGTGCCAGCAGCACTAGCGGGAGGGGGGGGCATGAGCAGTTCTTC
J gene: TRBJ1-1; clone size: NA; D gene: NA; V gene: TRBV7-9; CDR3 protein: CASTLPRVNTEAFF; CDR3 DNA: TGTGCCAGCACCCTACCCCGTGTGAACACTGAAGCTTTCTTT
J gene: TRBJ2-2; clone size: NA; D gene: NA; V gene: TRBV29-1; CDR3 protein: CSVAVSTTGELFF; CDR3 DNA: TGCAGCGTTGCGGTCTCTACGACCGGGGAGCTGTTTTTT
J gene: TRBJ2-7; clone size: NA; D gene: TRBD1; V gene: TRBV18; CDR3 protein: CASSPGADRGPAEQYF; CDR3 DNA: TGTGCCAGCTCACCAGGGGCCGACAGGGGACCTGCCGAGCAGTACTTC
J gene: TRBJ2-2; clone size: NA; D gene: NA; V gene: TRBV30; CDR3 protein: CAWSPGRSSGELFF; CDR3 DNA: TGTGCCTGGAGTCCAGGGCGTTCCTCCGGGGAGCTGTTTTTT
J gene: TRBJ2-5; clone size: NA; D gene: NA; V gene: TRBV24-1; CDR3 protein: CATSDPSPMDTETQYF; CDR3 DNA: TGTGCCACCAGTGACCCCTCCCCGATGGACACAGAGACCCAGTACTTC
J gene: TRBJ2-7; clone size: NA; D gene: NA; V gene: TRBV29-1; CDR3 protein: CSVVSSGTYEQYF; CDR3 DNA: TGCAGCGTTGTCAGTTCCGGGACCTACGAGCAGTACTTC
J gene: TRBJ2-1; clone size: once; D gene: TRBD2; V gene: TRBV29-1; CDR3 protein: CSVAGLGYNEQFF; CDR3 DNA: TGCAGCGTTGCCGGACTAGGGTACAATGAGCAGTTCTTC